The 19 T cell receptor beta chains below all came from one sample that was sequenced in a study of T cells after yellow fever vaccination. TCRdb reanalysed the 5' RACE reads using MiXCR and keeps one entry per CDR3 protein. Here the sample spans about 260,000 distinct CDR3 sequences, over 10% being singletons. The sample consisted of CD4+ T cells sorted from PBMCs, taken 45 days after the yellow fever booster vaccination. All receptors come from a man aged 30 to 39 who received the YFV17D yellow fever vaccine.

This clonotype appeared a few times. The chain combines TRBV5-6 with TRBJ1-2, with no clear D. Germline V gene lookup returns CDR1 SGHDT and CDR2 YYEEEE. V gave up 5 bases and J gave up 2 bases, with 19 bases separating them. This CDR3 comprises 16 residues. CDR3 region: CASRHRTERTNYGYTF. CDR3 DNA sequence: TGTGCCAGCAGACATCGGACGGAAAGAACAAACTATGGCTACACCTTC.

The chain combines TRBV29-1 with TRBJ2-2, with D uncertain. V lost 4 bases and J lost 1, with 7 bases in between. The CDR3 has 13 amino acids. The V gene's germline CDR1 is SQVTM and CDR2 ANQGSEA. In DNA form, the CDR3 reads TGCAGCGTTGGGACCCAGAACACCGGGGAGCTGTTTTTT. Amino acids: CSVGTQNTGELFF.

This clonotype has a handful of counts. This sequence joins TRBV20-1 and TRBJ1-2; 12 bases are shared with TRBD1. V dropped 6 bases and J dropped 5; count of bases not matched to a gene: 7. The CDR3 runs 14 residues. Germline CDR1 reads DFQATT; CDR2 reads SNEGSKA (reference sequence). The CDR3 spells CSAGGTGGYYGYTF. Written as DNA, the CDR3 is TGCAGTGCAGGAGGGACAGGGGGCTATTATGGCTACACCTTC.

This clonotype has only a few counts. The V gene is TRBV5-1, the J gene TRBJ2-5; 10 bases match TRBD1. Unmatched junction bases numbered 14, after V lost 4 bases and J lost 2 bases. This CDR3 is built from 18 residues. Germline loops: CDR1 SGHRS, CDR2 YFSETQ. As DNA, the CDR3 is TGCGCCAGCAGCGTCAGAGGGGGGACAGGGGCGCCTCAAGAGACCCAGTACTTC. This codes for CASSVRGGTGAPQETQYF.

The chain carries TRBV9 and TRBJ2-7; 9 bases fit TRBD2. This CDR3 comprises 17 residues. The V segment lost 4 bases and the J segment 5 bases; nucleotides outside the gene matches: 16. Germline V gene data show CDR1 as SGDLS and CDR2 as YYNGEE. The CDR3 reads CASSPRPVAGARNEQYF. The DNA for the CDR3 is TGTGCCAGCAGCCCCCGACCAGTAGCGGGAGCTAGGAACGAGCAGTACTTC.

This clonotype occurred a few times. This chain uses TRBV20-1 with TRBJ2-1; 13 nucleotides line up with TRBD2. The CDR3 covers 18 residues. CDR1 and CDR2 from the germline V gene are DFQATT and SNEGSKA (reference sequence). Trimming took 4 bases from V and 0 from J; bases not matched to a gene: 9. CDR3 sequence: CSATGLAGARSSYNEQFF. The DNA for the CDR3 is TGCAGTGCTACAGGACTAGCGGGAGCAAGGAGCTCCTACAATGAGCAGTTCTTC.

This clonotype was seen repeatedly, ten times or more. The chain is built from TRBV7-2 and TRBJ2-3; tentative D call: TRBD2 (6 bases). Trimming left V 1 base short and J 8 bases short, with 16 bases between. Germline CDR1 and CDR2: SGHTA and FQGNSA. The CDR3 is 15 amino acids. The CDR3 coding sequence is TGTGCCAGCAGCTTAGTTGGGGACTTGGGGGGTACGCAGTATTTT. Its translation: CASSLVGDLGGTQYF.

This clonotype was detected only a few times. V usage is TRBV10-3 and J usage is TRBJ2-1; D remains unclear. The germline V and J ends were trimmed by 6 bases and 8 bases, with 11 bases remaining between them. Germline CDR1 is ENHRY and CDR2 is SYGVKD. This CDR3 is built from 12 residues. CDR3 nucleotide sequence: TGTGCCATCAGGCAGCTTTCCCATGAGCAGTTCTTC. Its translation: CAIRQLSHEQFF.

This clonotype was recorded a few times. This chain uses TRBV5-1 with TRBJ1-2; perhaps TRBD1 as D (5 bases). CDR3 length equals 16 residues. V was cut by 1 base and J by 2 bases, with 15 bases left in between. Germline CDR1 reads SGHRS; CDR2 reads YFSETQ. This CDR3 reads CASSLSAGTANYGYTF. The DNA of the CDR3 is TGCGCCAGCAGCTTGAGCGCCGGGACTGCGAACTATGGCTACACCTTC.

V is TRBV20-1 and J is TRBJ2-3; no firm D call. The CDR3 contains 13 residues. Trimming shortened V by 6 bases and J by 6 bases, and 16 bases separated the two germline ends. Germline V CDR1 and CDR2: DFQATT, SNEGSKA (reference sequence). The CDR3 region has the DNA TGCAGTGCCATCTTTCACGGCCGGGATACGCAGTATTTT. Amino acid sequence: CSAIFHGRDTQYF.

The J gene is TRBJ2-7, the V gene TRBV20-1; 10 bases agree with TRBD2. Losses at the gene ends were 6 bases for V and 0 bases for J; bases not matched to a gene: 5. The CDR3 has 14 amino acids. CDR1 and CDR2 (germline): DFQATT, SNEGSKA (reference sequence). The chain's CDR3 is CSAAPSGSSYEQYF. The CDR3, as DNA: TGCAGTGCGGCCCCTAGCGGGAGCTCCTACGAGCAGTACTTC.

This clonotype has a handful of counts. This chain links TRBV25-1 with TRBJ1-1; D may be TRBD1 (6 bases). CDR3 length: 12 amino acids. The V gene lost 6 bases and the J gene lost 10 bases, with 15 bases spanning the gap. Germline V gene sequence: CDR1 MGHDK, CDR2 SYGVNS. The chain's CDR3 is CASRESGGGAFF. CDR3 DNA: TGTGCCAGCAGAGAGTCGGGAGGGGGAGCTTTCTTT.

This clonotype was counted a few times. The chain couples TRBV20-1 to TRBJ2-7, with 9 bases lining up with TRBD1. Germline CDR1 and CDR2: DFQATT and SNEGSKA (reference sequence). V was pared by 6 bases and J by 5 bases, with 17 bases of the junction left unmatched. This CDR3 contains 16 residues. The CDR3 protein is CSAGRDRERSYHEQYF. In DNA form, the CDR3 reads TGCAGTGCAGGACGGGACAGGGAAAGGAGTTATCACGAGCAGTACTTC.

This clonotype was observed many times. The chain uses TRBV5-6 and TRBJ2-7; D unresolved. Germline CDR1 reads SGHDT; CDR2 reads YYEEEE. The CDR3 loop spans 15 amino acids. V lost 0 bases to trimming and J lost 6 bases, with 16 bases between them. This CDR3 is CASSLAVRTAGEQYF. In DNA, the CDR3 is TGTGCCAGCAGCTTGGCCGTCCGGACCGCCGGCGAGCAGTACTTC.

This clonotype came up a few times. The chain links TRBV3-1 to TRBJ1-2; the D is unclear. The length of the CDR3 is 14 residues. Germline CDR1 reads LGHDT; CDR2 reads YNNKEL (reference sequence). The ends were cut back, 4 bases at V and 2 bases at J, with 11 bases in the middle. The CDR3 bases are TGTGCCAGCAGCCTCGTTCGGGGAAACTATGGCTACACCTTC. Protein sequence: CASSLVRGNYGYTF.

This chain links TRBV3-1 with TRBJ2-3; D gene ambiguous. The CDR3 length is 13 residues. Germline V gene data show CDR1 as LGHDT and CDR2 as YNNKEL (reference sequence). Trimming shortened V by 4 bases and J by 5 bases, and 10 bases separated the two germline ends. CDR3 residues: CASSPPARDTQYF. CDR3 coding DNA: TGTGCCAGCAGCCCGCCGGCTAGAGATACGCAGTATTTT.

This clonotype was found a few times. J is TRBJ1-5 and V is TRBV20-1; tentatively, D is TRBD1 (5 bases). V was shortened by 7 bases and J by 0 bases, with 13 bases between the two germline ends. Germline assignment: CDR1 DFQATT and CDR2 SNEGSKA (reference sequence). The CDR3 totals 14 residues. The DNA for the CDR3 is TGCAGTGTTCAGACAGCCAGTAGCAATCAGCCCCAGCATTTT. This sequence encodes CSVQTASSNQPQHF.

V and J are TRBV29-1 and TRBJ2-5, with 11 nucleotides matching TRBD2. V lost 7 bases, J lost 3 bases, and 4 bases stayed unmatched. The germline V gene has CDR1 SQVTM and CDR2 ANQGSEA. This CDR3 has 13 amino acids. The CDR3 nucleotides are TGCAGCGGCGGGACTAGCGGTAAAGAGACCCAGTACTTC. Its translation is CSGGTSGKETQYF.

V usage is TRBV7-9 and J usage is TRBJ2-5; D gene uncertain. The germline V gene has CDR1 SEHNR and CDR2 FQNEAQ (reference sequence). The CDR3 has 14 residues. V was trimmed by 2 bases and J by 5 bases, leaving 12 bases between them. The CDR3 sequence: CASSLPRRSETQYF. CDR3 DNA sequence: TGTGCCAGCAGCTTACCCCGCAGGTCCGAGACCCAGTACTTC.